Sequencing of this TCR beta chain was carried out in a study of blood T cell repertoires in COVID-19. The overall study: Sources were T cells, B-cell-depleted T cells, or PBMCs; the material itself was cDNA or gDNA.

V shed 3 bases and J 0 bases; nucleotides not matched to a gene: 4. The CDR3 covers 16 residues. Germline V gene lookup returns CDR1 SGHRS and CDR2 YFSETQ. TCRdb keeps only in-frame clones here, not all; method: immunoSEQ multiplex PCR. The sample gives about 100,000 clones, approximately 86% of which show up once; 2.7% is in the top ten. The sample comprised PBMCs or T cells enriched from blood (not recorded which). The sequence came from a woman aged 50 to 60 who had recovered from COVID-19. The chain carries TRBV5-1 and TRBJ2-3; TRBD2 agrees at 10 bases. The CDR3: CASSYGLAASTDTQYF. The CDR3 nucleotides are TGCGCCAGCAGCTACGGACTAGCGGCTAGCACAGATACGCAGTATTTT.